These 29 T cell receptor beta chains originate from one sample sequenced in a study of naive and memory T cell subsets. These receptors are not linked to any known antigen. The study, taken as a whole, reports: Especially in CD8 cells, naive repertoires contained a few larger clonotypes, possibly CD45RA-re-expressing memory cells.

Two oligonucleotides, mixed equimolar, formed the beta constant-region primer covering TRBC1 and TRBC2. The ligated cDNA underwent four PCR rounds using SP2 and nested alpha and beta constant-region primers. TCRdb re-derived calls from the UMI-ligation and nested PCR reads in MiXCR, one entry per CDR3 protein. Among more than 120,000 distinct CDR3 sequences listed, approximately 18% were seen once. The sample was naive CD8+ T cells from blood. These receptors all come from a human donor in good health.

In its sample, this clonotype was seen a few times. The rearrangement links TRBV5-4 to TRBJ2-1; D remains ambiguous. The CDR3 is 14 amino acids. CDR1 is SGHNT, CDR2 YYREEE, per germline (reference sequence). V was pared by 1 base and J by 0 bases, with 5 bases between. CDR3 nucleotide sequence: TGTGCCAGCAGCTTGTGGAGCTCCTACAATGAGCAGTTCTTC. This encodes CASSLWSSYNEQFF.

This clonotype was seen a few times. The chain links TRBV7-6 to TRBJ2-1, with TRBD2 matching 9 bases. Germline-derived CDR1 and CDR2 are SGHVS and FNYEAQ. V was pared by 1 base and J by 10 bases, with 5 bases of the junction left unmatched. The CDR3 has 14 amino acids. The CDR3, as DNA: TGTGCCAGCAGCTTAGTTGATAGCGGGAGCGAGCAGTTCTTC. Translated: CASSLVDSGSEQFF.

This clonotype came up a few times. This chain links TRBV29-1 with TRBJ2-7, with D possibly matching TRBD2 (6 bases). The V end was cut by 4 bases, the J end by 3 bases, with 13 bases between. This CDR3 is 13 amino acids long. The germline CDR1 and CDR2 sequences are SQVTM and ANQGSEA. This CDR3 reads CSVGPGGDYEQYF. In DNA, the CDR3 is TGCAGCGTTGGCCCCGGCGGGGACTACGAGCAGTACTTC.

The sample holds a few counts of this clonotype. The chain is built from TRBV27 and TRBJ1-1, with D perhaps matching TRBD1 (5 bases). CDR1 is MNHEY, CDR2 SMNVEV, per germline (reference sequence). The CDR3 loop spans 13 amino acids. V was cut by 5 bases and J by 3 bases, with 10 bases left in between. The CDR3 loop is CASSPGGDTEAFF. The CDR3 DNA sequence: TGTGCCAGCAGTCCTGGGGGGGACACTGAAGCTTTCTTT.

The V gene is TRBV7-9, the J gene TRBJ2-3; 10 positions match TRBD1. This CDR3 has 16 amino acids. Germline values: CDR1 SEHNR, CDR2 FQNEAQ (reference sequence). The J segment lost 1 base and the V segment lost 7 bases, leaving 8 bases of the junction unmatched. CDR3 sequence reads: CASIKGGTGGTDTQYF. The CDR3 DNA sequence: TGTGCCAGCATCAAGGGGGGGACAGGGGGCACAGATACGCAGTATTTT.

V and J are TRBV25-1 and TRBJ2-5; 8 nucleotides agree with TRBD1. The junction had 9 bases not matched to a gene; V was cut back by 3 bases and J by 3 bases. CDR1 MGHDK and CDR2 SYGVNS come from the germline V gene. This CDR3 has 16 amino acids. The DNA of the CDR3 is TGTGCCAGCAGTGAGAAGGTGGGACAGGAGGAAGAGACCCAGTACTTC. Translating it yields CASSEKVGQEEETQYF.

This clonotype was counted many times. V gene TRBV5-1 combines with J gene TRBJ2-4; D is ambiguous. The V gene lost 4 bases and the J gene lost 8 bases, with 22 bases spanning the gap. CDR3 length: 16 residues. CDR1 and CDR2 (germline): SGHRS, YFSETQ. DNA for the CDR3: TGCGCCAGCAGCCCTCGGAGAAGATCGGAGTTTGACATTCAGTACTTC. The encoded protein is CASSPRRRSEFDIQYF.

The chain recombines TRBV27 with TRBJ2-7; D is unclear. The CDR3 length is 14 residues. From germline, CDR1 is MNHEY and CDR2 SMNVEV (reference sequence). Trimming stripped 7 bases from V and 2 bases from J, with 15 bases between. The CDR3 protein is CASTPNQVPYEQYF. The CDR3 nucleotides are TGTGCCAGCACCCCGAATCAGGTACCCTACGAGCAGTACTTC.

V and J are TRBV27 and TRBJ2-7; D call uncertain. This CDR3 region has 14 residues. The V end lost 5 bases, the J end lost 2 bases, and 13 bases lay between the germline ends. Germline values: CDR1 MNHEY, CDR2 SMNVEV (reference sequence). The chain's CDR3 is CASSPIDGPYEQYF. CDR3 in DNA: TGTGCCAGCAGTCCCATCGACGGGCCCTACGAGCAGTACTTC.

The genes are TRBV12-5 and TRBJ2-1; a possible D gene is TRBD1 (5 bases). The CDR3 is 13 amino acids. The V end was cut by 3 bases, the J end by 7 bases, with 10 bases between. The germline gives CDR1 LGHNT, CDR2 FRNRAP. CDR3 residues: CASGLWKGNEQFF. CDR3 bases: TGTGCTAGTGGTTTATGGAAGGGGAATGAGCAGTTCTTC. Using reference TRBV12-5 and TRBJ2-1 for the parts outside the CDR3, the full variable domain is DARVTQTPRHKVTEMGQEVTMRCQPILGHNTVFWYRQTMMQGLELLAYFRNRAPLDDSGMPKDRFSAEMPDATLATLKIQPSEPRDSAVYFCASGLWKGNEQFFGPGTRLTVL.

There are a few counts of this clonotype. The gene calls are TRBV6-2 or TRBV6-3 and TRBJ2-7; 10 bases are a match to TRBD2. CDR3 length: 13 amino acids. Germline trimming cut 6 bases from V and 4 bases from J; bases unmatched to any gene: 3. Germline V gene sequence: CDR1 MNHEY, CDR2 SVGEGT. The CDR3 DNA reads as TGTGCCAGCAGGCTAGCGGGAGTGTACGAGCAGTACTTC. This codes for CASRLAGVYEQYF.

The chain joins TRBV6-5 to TRBJ1-1, with D perhaps TRBD1 (6 bases). Germline CDR1 MNHEY, CDR2 SVGAGI. Trimming left V 2 bases short and J 1 base short, with 8 bases between. The CDR3 runs to 14 residues. CDR3 amino acids: CASSYTGQNTEAFF. The CDR3 DNA reads as TGTGCCAGCAGTTACACGGGACAGAACACTGAAGCTTTCTTT.

In this sample, this clonotype turned up a few times. This sequence joins TRBV7-9 and TRBJ2-3; D may match TRBD1 or TRBD2 (5 bases each). V was cut by 5 bases and J by 3 bases, with 15 bases left in between. This CDR3 contains 15 residues. CDR1 is SEHNR and CDR2 is FQNEAQ in the germline V gene (reference sequence). In nucleotides, the CDR3 is TGTGCCAGCAGCCCCTGGGGCAGGGAGACAGATACGCAGTATTTT. This sequence encodes CASSPWGRETDTQYF.

V is TRBV7-9 and J is TRBJ1-3, with 7 bases lining up with TRBD1. The CDR3 sequence is 16 residues long. V dropped 5 bases and J dropped 0; count of bases not matched to a gene: 7. CDR1 and CDR2 (germline): SEHNR, FQNEAQ (reference sequence). The chain's CDR3 is CASSPPTGLSGNTIYF. The CDR3 DNA reads TGTGCCAGCAGCCCCCCGACAGGGCTCTCTGGAAACACCATATATTTT.

This clonotype has only a few counts. This chain links TRBV6-5 with TRBJ2-7; 13 bases are shared with TRBD2. The V segment lost 6 bases and the J segment 5 bases; nucleotides outside the gene matches: 13. This CDR3 has 17 amino acids. CDR1 is MNHEY and CDR2 is SVGAGI in the germline V gene. CDR3 bases: TGTGCCAGCAGCCCTACCCGGGGGACTAGCGGGATCAACGAGCAGTACTTC. Translating it yields CASSPTRGTSGINEQYF.

This clonotype was counted a few times. This chain joins TRBV12-3 or TRBV12-4 and TRBJ1-1; D is unclear. V shed 2 bases and J shed 8 bases, with 12 bases lying between them. The CDR3 covers 13 residues. The CDR3 DNA is TGTGCCAGCAGTTTAATTTCGGCAGAAGAAGCTTTCTTT. This gives the protein CASSLISAEEAFF.

The sample holds a few counts of this clonotype. The chain couples TRBV28 to TRBJ2-1, with 10 bases that match TRBD1. J lost 1 base, V lost 1 base, and 4 bases had no gene match. Germline CDR1 MDHEN, CDR2 SYDVKM. The CDR3 spans 17 residues. The CDR3 sequence is CASSLFSGQGSYNEQFF. The CDR3 coding sequence is TGTGCCAGCAGTTTATTTTCGGGACAGGGGTCCTACAATGAGCAGTTCTTC.

The V and J genes are TRBV7-9 and TRBJ2-3, with 8 bases aligning to TRBD1. Germline CDR1 reads SEHNR; CDR2 reads FQNEAQ (reference sequence). The ends lost 3 bases at V and 2 bases at J; junction bases unmatched: 10. The CDR3 extends over 17 amino acids. The CDR3: CASSFFSGTGDTDTQYF. The CDR3, as DNA: TGTGCCAGCAGCTTTTTTTCCGGGACAGGAGACACAGATACGCAGTATTTT.

The V and J genes are TRBV4-1 and TRBJ2-7; 8 bases line up with TRBD1. With V trimmed by 3 bases and J by 6 bases, 7 bases remained unmatched. Looked up from germline, CDR1 is MGHRA and CDR2 is YSYEKL. The length of the CDR3 is 14 residues. CDR3 in DNA: TGCGCCAGCAGCCACTCGACAGGGGACCTCGAGCAGTACTTC. It encodes CASSHSTGDLEQYF.

This clonotype was picked up a small number of times. The CDR3 DNA sequence: TGTGCCAGCAGTGGGTCACAGGGCGCTGAAGCTTTCTTT. Translating it yields CASSGSQGAEAFF. The gene calls are TRBV25-1 and TRBJ1-1; the D gene is possibly TRBD1 (6 bases). V lost 4 bases, J lost 6 bases, and 12 bases lay in between. The CDR3 runs 13 residues. CDR1 and CDR2 (germline): MGHDK, SYGVNS.

This clonotype was counted ten times or more. The V and J genes are TRBV6-5 and TRBJ2-5; D remains ambiguous. Germline V gives CDR1 MNHEY, CDR2 SVGAGI. The CDR3 covers 14 residues. Trimming removed 6 bases from V and 2 bases from J, with 13 bases in between. CDR3 nucleotide sequence: TGTGCCAGCAGCCTCGGCCTCTATCAAGAGACCCAGTACTTC. It codes for CASSLGLYQETQYF.

The chain carries TRBV20-1 and TRBJ2-7; tentatively, D is TRBD2 (5 bases). This CDR3 is built from 15 residues. Germline CDR1 and CDR2: DFQATT and SNEGSKA (reference sequence). V was shortened by 0 bases and J by 2 bases, with 14 bases between the two germline ends. The CDR3 bases are TGCAGTGCTAGAGAACTGTTACTAGGGACCTACGAGCAGTACTTC. The encoded protein is CSARELLLGTYEQYF.

In its sample, this clonotype was seen a few times. This chain uses TRBV4-1 with TRBJ2-1; no firm D call. CDR1 and CDR2 (germline): MGHRA, YSYEKL. The V end was cut by 4 bases, the J end by 4 bases, with 11 bases between. The CDR3 spans 14 residues. CDR3 in amino acids: CASSPTTQYNEQFF. CDR3 sequence (DNA): TGCGCCAGCAGCCCCACGACTCAATACAATGAGCAGTTCTTC.

This clonotype has a handful of counts. V gene TRBV12-3 or TRBV12-4 combines with J gene TRBJ2-1; D gene ambiguous. CDR3 length: 12 residues. The ends were cut back, 7 bases at V and 9 bases at J, with 13 bases in the middle. The CDR3 bases are TGTGCCAGCACCTCTTCGAATATTGAGCAGTTCTTC. Translated: CASTSSNIEQFF.

There are a few counts of this clonotype. V and J are TRBV28 and TRBJ2-3, with 9 bases aligning to TRBD2. The J segment lost 2 bases and the V segment lost 3 bases, leaving 18 bases of the junction unmatched. Per the germline V gene, CDR1 is MDHEN and CDR2 is SYDVKM. The CDR3 is 20 amino acids. CDR3 DNA: TGTGCCAGCAGTTTGCCCTCCGGGACTAGCAGTACCACACACACAGATACGCAGTATTTT. Translation gives CASSLPSGTSSTTHTDTQYF. The complete variable domain, with remaining parts taken from reference TRBV28 and TRBJ2-3, reads DVKVTQSSRYLVKRTGEKVFLECVQDMDHENMFWYRQDPGLGLRLIYFSYDVKMKEKGDIPEGYSVSREKKERFSLILESASTNQTSMYLCASSLPSGTSSTTHTDTQYFGPGTRLTVL.

The chain recombines TRBV5-1 with TRBJ2-7; 8 nucleotides match TRBD1. CDR1 and CDR2 (germline): SGHRS, YFSETQ. Unmatched junction bases numbered 16, after V lost 4 bases and J lost 7 bases. The CDR3 extends over 16 amino acids. CDR3 loop: CASSPGTGQLLREQYF. The CDR3 DNA follows: TGCGCCAGCAGCCCCGGGACAGGCCAACTCCTACGGGAGCAGTACTTC.

There are a few counts of this clonotype. The V and J genes are TRBV9 and TRBJ1-1; unclear D gene. Germline assignment: CDR1 SGDLS and CDR2 YYNGEE. The CDR3 is 15 residues long. V gave up 0 bases and J gave up 0 bases, with 9 bases separating them. The CDR3 here is CASSVAPGLNTEAFF. In nucleotides, the CDR3 is TGTGCCAGCAGCGTAGCCCCCGGCTTGAACACTGAAGCTTTCTTT.

The rearrangement links TRBV20-1 to TRBJ2-5; 14 bases are a match to TRBD2. With 6 bases clipped from V and 0 bases from J, the junction kept 3 bases outside the gene matches. Germline V gene lookup returns CDR1 DFQATT and CDR2 SNEGSKA (reference sequence). The CDR3 is 15 amino acids. CDR3 sequence (DNA): TGCAGTGCCTCGACTAGCGGGAGGGACCAAGAGACCCAGTACTTC. Protein sequence: CSASTSGRDQETQYF.

In DNA form, the CDR3 reads TGTGCCAGCAGTTCACCCCGCGAGACAGCTGAAGCTTTCTTT. Translation gives CASSSPRETAEAFF. V usage is TRBV28 and J usage is TRBJ1-1; possible D gene TRBD1, 5 bases. V was pared by 4 bases and J by 6 bases, with 15 bases between. Per the germline V gene, CDR1 is MDHEN and CDR2 is SYDVKM. The CDR3 length is 14 residues.